A selection of T cell receptor beta chains follows, all from one sample in a study of T cells after yellow fever vaccination. In TCRdb, the 5' RACE reads were re-called with MiXCR into one record per CDR3 protein. The sample contains some 250,000 distinct CDR3 sequences, roughly 3.5% of which appear only once. The material was PBMCs, obtained 15 days after the yellow fever booster vaccination. These receptors all come from a man aged 18-30 years who received the YFV17D yellow fever vaccine. The CDR3 runs from the conserved cysteine through the conserved F or W. D genes are given only for firm matches. Clone sizes are given selectively: once, few, many, or a class where the clone is expanded.

clone_size: many; d_call: .; v_call: TRBV20-1; j_call: TRBJ1-2; cdr3_aa: CSAREGGGYGYTF; cdr3_nt: TGCAGTGCTAGAGAGGGGGGTGGCTATGGCTACACCTTC
clone_size: many; d_call: TRBD2; v_call: TRBV3-1; j_call: TRBJ2-7; cdr3_aa: CASSQILAGNEQYF; cdr3_nt: TGTGCCAGCAGCCAAATTCTAGCGGGGAACGAGCAGTACTTC
clone_size: many; d_call: .; v_call: TRBV5-6; j_call: TRBJ2-7; cdr3_aa: CASTHSGGSKEQYF; cdr3_nt: TGTGCCAGCACCCATAGCGGTGGGTCTAAGGAGCAGTACTTC
clone_size: many; d_call: .; v_call: TRBV20-1; j_call: TRBJ1-1; cdr3_aa: CSARDSGRLAFF; cdr3_nt: TGCAGTGCTAGAGATTCGGGAAGGTTGGCTTTCTTT
clone_size: many; d_call: .; v_call: TRBV7-3; j_call: TRBJ2-1; cdr3_aa: CASSYKTGLKESHEQFF; cdr3_nt: TGTGCCAGCAGCTACAAGACGGGACTCAAAGAAAGCCATGAGCAGTTCTTC
clone_size: many; d_call: TRBD1; v_call: TRBV9; j_call: TRBJ1-6; cdr3_aa: CASSVGTGYNSPLHF; cdr3_nt: TGTGCCAGCAGCGTAGGGACAGGATATAATTCACCCCTCCACTTT
clone_size: many; d_call: .; v_call: TRBV4-1; j_call: TRBJ1-1; cdr3_aa: CASSHPRLDPHLSAFF; cdr3_nt: TGCGCCAGCAGCCATCCGAGACTCGACCCCCACTTAAGCGCTTTCTTT
clone_size: many; d_call: TRBD1; v_call: TRBV10-3; j_call: TRBJ2-2; cdr3_aa: CAISEAGTGNTGELFF; cdr3_nt: TGTGCCATCAGTGAAGCCGGGACAGGGAACACCGGGGAGCTGTTTTTT
clone_size: many; d_call: TRBD1; v_call: TRBV18; j_call: TRBJ1-3; cdr3_aa: CASSATTGGSGNTIYF; cdr3_nt: TGTGCCAGCTCAGCAACGACAGGGGGCTCTGGAAACACCATATATTTT
clone_size: many; d_call: TRBD2; v_call: TRBV7-2; j_call: TRBJ2-7; cdr3_aa: CASGIAGGGYEQYF; cdr3_nt: TGTGCCAGCGGAATAGCGGGGGGTGGCTACGAGCAGTACTTC
clone_size: many; d_call: .; v_call: TRBV20-1; j_call: TRBJ2-3; cdr3_aa: CSARLPGALPSTDTQYF; cdr3_nt: TGCAGTGCTAGACTCCCTGGGGCTCTCCCTAGCACAGATACGCAGTATTTT
clone_size: many; d_call: .; v_call: TRBV12-3/TRBV12-4; j_call: TRBJ1-1; cdr3_aa: CASSLRAEGAFF; cdr3_nt: TGTGCCAGCAGTCTAAGGGCCGAGGGAGCTTTCTTT
clone_size: few; d_call: TRBD1; v_call: TRBV6-6; j_call: TRBJ1-5; cdr3_aa: CASSMGQGAGQPQHF; cdr3_nt: TGTGCCAGCAGCATGGGACAGGGGGCTGGTCAGCCCCAGCATTTT
clone_size: many; d_call: .; v_call: TRBV24-1; j_call: TRBJ2-2; cdr3_aa: CATSDGQLNTGELFF; cdr3_nt: TGTGCCACCAGTGACGGACAGTTGAACACCGGGGAGCTGTTTTTT
clone_size: few; d_call: TRBD1; v_call: TRBV30; j_call: TRBJ1-2; cdr3_aa: CAWSRGLEYGYTF; cdr3_nt: TGTGCCTGGAGCAGGGGGCTTGAATATGGCTACACCTTC
clone_size: many; d_call: .; v_call: TRBV7-9; j_call: TRBJ1-5; cdr3_aa: CASSLTAAEHF; cdr3_nt: TGTGCCAGCAGCTTGACAGCGGCAGAGCATTTT
clone_size: many; d_call: TRBD1; v_call: TRBV5-1; j_call: TRBJ1-3; cdr3_aa: CASTPLPTGQGAFAGNTIYF; cdr3_nt: TGCGCCAGCACCCCCCTCCCGACGGGACAGGGGGCTTTCGCTGGAAACACCATATATTTT
clone_size: many; d_call: .; v_call: TRBV5-6; j_call: TRBJ2-5; cdr3_aa: CASSSRREIGTETQYF; cdr3_nt: TGTGCCAGCAGCTCCCGAAGGGAGATCGGTACGGAGACCCAGTACTTC
clone_size: many; d_call: TRBD1; v_call: TRBV9; j_call: TRBJ2-1; cdr3_aa: CASSVEAGGSYAEQFF; cdr3_nt: TGTGCCAGCAGCGTAGAGGCAGGGGGCTCCTATGCTGAGCAGTTCTTC
clone_size: many; d_call: TRBD1; v_call: TRBV7-9; j_call: TRBJ1-6; cdr3_aa: CASSSGQGASPLHF; cdr3_nt: TGTGCCAGCAGTTCCGGACAGGGGGCCTCACCCCTCCACTTT
clone_size: many; d_call: .; v_call: TRBV19; j_call: TRBJ1-1; cdr3_aa: CATAGWNTEAFF; cdr3_nt: TGTGCCACCGCGGGCTGGAACACTGAAGCTTTCTTT
clone_size: few; d_call: .; v_call: TRBV12-2; j_call: TRBJ2-7; cdr3_aa: CASRLALYNQDRGHEQYF; cdr3_nt: TGTGCAAGTCGCTTAGCGCTTTATAATCAGGACAGGGGTCACGAGCAGTACTTC
clone_size: many; d_call: .; v_call: TRBV30; j_call: TRBJ2-7; cdr3_aa: CAWSPGSYEQYF; cdr3_nt: TGTGCCTGGAGTCCGGGCTCCTACGAGCAGTACTTC
clone_size: .; d_call: TRBD2; v_call: TRBV5-4; j_call: TRBJ2-5; cdr3_aa: CASSNGLAKGAETQYF; cdr3_nt: TGTGCCAGCAGCAACGGACTAGCGAAAGGGGCGGAGACCCAGTACTTC
clone_size: few; d_call: TRBD1; v_call: TRBV20-1; j_call: TRBJ2-6; cdr3_aa: CSARLQGESGANVLTF; cdr3_nt: TGCAGTGCTAGACTGCAGGGGGAGTCGGGGGCCAACGTCCTGACTTTC
clone_size: many; d_call: .; v_call: TRBV7-3; j_call: TRBJ2-3; cdr3_aa: CASSLSGDSFTDTQYF; cdr3_nt: TGTGCCAGCAGCCTCTCCGGGGACTCTTTCACAGATACGCAGTATTTT
clone_size: many; d_call: .; v_call: TRBV5-1; j_call: TRBJ1-5; cdr3_aa: CASSLDSNQPQHF; cdr3_nt: TGTGCCAGCAGCTTAGATAGCAATCAGCCCCAGCATTTT
clone_size: .; d_call: .; v_call: TRBV12-2; j_call: TRBJ1-2; cdr3_aa: CASRLGGPRDTF; cdr3_nt: TGTGCAAGTCGCTTAGGAGGTCCCCGAGACACCTTC
clone_size: many; d_call: .; v_call: TRBV11-2; j_call: TRBJ2-5; cdr3_aa: CASSFISSAQYF; cdr3_nt: TGTGCCAGCAGCTTCATCAGTTCGGCCCAGTACTTC
clone_size: many; d_call: TRBD2; v_call: TRBV12-3/TRBV12-4; j_call: TRBJ2-1; cdr3_aa: CASSLGRRGLAGALGNEQFF; cdr3_nt: TGTGCCAGCAGTTTAGGAAGGCGGGGACTAGCGGGGGCCCTAGGGAATGAGCAGTTCTTC
clone_size: many; d_call: .; v_call: TRBV12-3/TRBV12-4; j_call: TRBJ2-3; cdr3_aa: CASSPRTGRDTQYF; cdr3_nt: TGTGCCAGCAGTCCTCGCACGGGACGGGATACGCAGTATTTT
clone_size: many; d_call: .; v_call: TRBV28; j_call: TRBJ1-5; cdr3_aa: CASRGGGPKPQHF; cdr3_nt: TGTGCCAGCAGAGGGGGGGGTCCCAAGCCCCAGCATTTT
clone_size: many; d_call: .; v_call: TRBV20-1; j_call: TRBJ2-3; cdr3_aa: CSASRGGADTQYF; cdr3_nt: TGCAGTGCTAGCAGGGGGGGGGCGGATACGCAGTATTTT
clone_size: many; d_call: TRBD2; v_call: TRBV20-1; j_call: TRBJ2-1; cdr3_aa: CSATFRGGVNEQFF; cdr3_nt: TGCAGTGCTACGTTCCGGGGGGGTGTAAATGAGCAGTTCTTC
clone_size: many; d_call: TRBD2; v_call: TRBV3-1; j_call: TRBJ2-4; cdr3_aa: CASSLRGGNIQYF; cdr3_nt: TGTGCCAGCAGCCTTCGGGGGGGAAACATTCAGTACTTC
clone_size: many; d_call: .; v_call: TRBV20-1; j_call: TRBJ2-1; cdr3_aa: CSARVRANEQFF; cdr3_nt: TGCAGTGCTAGAGTCAGGGCCAATGAGCAGTTCTTC
clone_size: many; d_call: .; v_call: TRBV6-1; j_call: TRBJ2-7; cdr3_aa: CASSEPTSIYVAYEQYF; cdr3_nt: TGTGCCAGCAGTGAACCTACTAGCATCTATGTGGCCTACGAGCAGTACTTC
clone_size: many; d_call: .; v_call: TRBV7-9; j_call: TRBJ1-2; cdr3_aa: CASSEGGGYTF; cdr3_nt: TGTGCCAGCAGCGAGGGCGGCGGCTACACCTTC
clone_size: many; d_call: .; v_call: TRBV4-1; j_call: TRBJ1-1; cdr3_aa: CASSRSPSGEAEAFF; cdr3_nt: TGCGCCAGCAGCCGATCCCCGAGCGGCGAAGCCGAAGCTTTCTTT
clone_size: many; d_call: .; v_call: TRBV4-3; j_call: TRBJ2-5; cdr3_aa: CASSRKRQIQETQYF; cdr3_nt: TGCGCCAGCAGCCGCAAACGGCAGATACAAGAGACCCAGTACTTC
clone_size: few; d_call: .; v_call: TRBV4-3; j_call: TRBJ1-2; cdr3_aa: CASSQDSAAGNGYTF; cdr3_nt: TGCGCCAGCAGCCAAGATTCGGCAGCCGGAAATGGCTACACCTTC
clone_size: many; d_call: TRBD1; v_call: TRBV12-5; j_call: TRBJ1-2; cdr3_aa: CASGPGQGYGYTF; cdr3_nt: TGTGCTAGTGGTCCCGGACAGGGGTATGGCTACACCTTC
clone_size: many; d_call: .; v_call: TRBV7-2; j_call: TRBJ1-2; cdr3_aa: CASTAGTNYGYTF; cdr3_nt: TGTGCCAGCACCGCCGGGACTAACTATGGCTACACCTTC
clone_size: many; d_call: .; v_call: TRBV30; j_call: TRBJ2-3; cdr3_aa: CAWSSGGEDTQYF; cdr3_nt: TGTGCCTGGAGCTCGGGGGGCGAAGATACGCAGTATTTT
clone_size: many; d_call: .; v_call: TRBV29-1; j_call: TRBJ1-2; cdr3_aa: CSVLVDGFLKGYTF; cdr3_nt: TGCAGCGTTCTAGTGGACGGCTTCCTTAAAGGCTACACCTTC
clone_size: many; d_call: TRBD1; v_call: TRBV7-9; j_call: TRBJ1-2; cdr3_aa: CASSSLKGQGASGYTF; cdr3_nt: TGTGCCAGCAGCTCCCTCAAGGGGCAGGGGGCAAGTGGCTACACCTTC
clone_size: many; d_call: .; v_call: TRBV12-3/TRBV12-4; j_call: TRBJ2-4; cdr3_aa: CASSFNSNGNIQYF; cdr3_nt: TGTGCCAGCAGTTTTAATAGCAACGGGAACATTCAGTACTTC
clone_size: many; d_call: .; v_call: TRBV11-2; j_call: TRBJ1-2; cdr3_aa: CASSLAASHYGYTF; cdr3_nt: TGTGCCAGCAGCTTAGCGGCGAGCCATTATGGCTACACCTTC
clone_size: .; d_call: .; v_call: TRBV5-4; j_call: TRBJ2-3; cdr3_aa: CASSLVVGSTDTQYF; cdr3_nt: TGTGCCAGCAGCTTGGTCGTGGGTAGCACAGATACGCAGTATTTT
clone_size: many; d_call: .; v_call: TRBV10-3; j_call: TRBJ1-2; cdr3_aa: CAISERQADSYTF; cdr3_nt: TGTGCCATCAGTGAACGACAGGCTGATAGCTACACCTTC
clone_size: many; d_call: .; v_call: TRBV12-3/TRBV12-4; j_call: TRBJ2-5; cdr3_aa: CASSRDFQETQYF; cdr3_nt: TGTGCCAGCAGCCGGGATTTTCAGGAGACCCAGTACTTC
clone_size: many; d_call: .; v_call: TRBV6-1; j_call: TRBJ1-2; cdr3_aa: CASREGRGNSGYTF; cdr3_nt: TGTGCCAGCAGGGAAGGACGGGGTAATTCTGGCTACACCTTC
clone_size: many; d_call: .; v_call: TRBV3-1; j_call: TRBJ1-4; cdr3_aa: CASSQDPGLLKEKLFF; cdr3_nt: TGTGCCAGCAGCCAAGACCCTGGCCTCCTCAAGGAAAAACTGTTTTTT
clone_size: many; d_call: .; v_call: TRBV4-3; j_call: TRBJ2-1; cdr3_aa: CASSQALNLNNEQFF; cdr3_nt: TGCGCCAGCAGCCAAGCTCTAAACCTAAACAATGAGCAGTTCTTC
clone_size: many; d_call: TRBD1; v_call: TRBV5-1; j_call: TRBJ2-1; cdr3_aa: CASSETGLQFF; cdr3_nt: TGCGCCAGCAGCGAGACAGGGCTGCAGTTCTTC
clone_size: many; d_call: TRBD1; v_call: TRBV11-2; j_call: TRBJ1-5; cdr3_aa: CASSFTGGSNQPQHF; cdr3_nt: TGTGCCAGCAGCTTTACAGGGGGCAGCAATCAGCCCCAGCATTTT
clone_size: many; d_call: TRBD1; v_call: TRBV5-1; j_call: TRBJ1-1; cdr3_aa: CASSQQGAETEAFF; cdr3_nt: TGCGCCAGCAGTCAACAGGGGGCTGAGACTGAAGCTTTCTTT